This record covers a single T cell receptor (beta chain). The data originate from a study of blood T cell repertoires in COVID-19. Study summary: Sites across the United States, Italy and Spain contributed samples from acute and convalescent COVID-19.

The germline gives CDR1 LNHDA, CDR2 SQIVND (reference sequence). The ends were cut back, 11 bases at V and 3 bases at J, with 13 bases in the middle. The CDR3 covers 12 residues. Authors' processing steps: Using reference gene primer amplification, nucleated cell counts were estimated. The table came from immunoSEQ multiplex PCR; TCRdb's copy has only in-frame clones and leaves some out. V, J and clone size reflect that table, while D and trimming were determined from the DNA. The table records roughly 140,000 clones, around 81% of them present only once. This TCR was sampled from a man aged 60-69 years with active or convalescent COVID-19. The chain carries TRBV19 and TRBJ1-1; D possibly corresponds to TRBD1 (6 bases). What was sequenced was peripheral blood. The chain's CDR3 is CAAGRGDTEAFF. CDR3 DNA: TGTGCCGCGGGGAGGGGGGACACTGAAGCTTTCTTT.